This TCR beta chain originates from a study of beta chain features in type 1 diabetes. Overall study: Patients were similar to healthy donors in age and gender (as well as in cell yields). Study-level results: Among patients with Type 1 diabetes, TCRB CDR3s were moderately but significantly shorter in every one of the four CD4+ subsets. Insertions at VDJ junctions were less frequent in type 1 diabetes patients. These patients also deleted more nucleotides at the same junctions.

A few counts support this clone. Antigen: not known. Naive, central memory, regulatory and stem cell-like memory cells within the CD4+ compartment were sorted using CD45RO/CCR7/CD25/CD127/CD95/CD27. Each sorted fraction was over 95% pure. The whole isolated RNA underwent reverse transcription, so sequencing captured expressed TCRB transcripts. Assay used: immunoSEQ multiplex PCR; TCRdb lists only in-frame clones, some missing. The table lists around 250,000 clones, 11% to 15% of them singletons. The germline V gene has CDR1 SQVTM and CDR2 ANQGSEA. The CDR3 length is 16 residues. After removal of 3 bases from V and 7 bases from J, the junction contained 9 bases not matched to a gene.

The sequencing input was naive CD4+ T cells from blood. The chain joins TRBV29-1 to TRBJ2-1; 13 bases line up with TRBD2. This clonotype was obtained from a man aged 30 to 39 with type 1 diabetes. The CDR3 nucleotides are TGCAGCGTTGACAGCCGGACTAGCGGGAGTCCAAATGAGCAGTTCTTC. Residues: CSVDSRTSGSPNEQFF.